A single sample is the source of the 16 T cell receptor beta chains below, sequenced in a study of cytomegalovirus exposure and HLA in healthy donors. 60 Vbeta and 13 Jbeta primers were used in PCR. Profiling relied on immunoSEQ multiplex PCR, and the TCRdb table lists in-frame clones only, not all of them. Of some 98,000 clones listed, about four fifths are singletons. Source material: PBMCs. Receptors originate from a female donor in good health and CMV-seropositive.

This chain links TRBV6-6 with TRBJ1-1; D call uncertain. Trimming took off 2 bases at V and 1 base at J, with 5 bases between the two ends. There are 13 residues in the CDR3. Germline V gene sequence: CDR1 MNHNY, CDR2 SVGAGI (reference sequence). Here the CDR3 DNA reads TGTGCCAGCAGTTACACAGAGAACACTGAAGCTTTCTTT. The encoded protein is CASSYTENTEAFF.

The chain recombines TRBV19 with TRBJ1-5, with 8 nucleotides matching TRBD1. Per germline, CDR1 LNHDA and CDR2 SQIVND (reference sequence). The CDR3 length is 21 residues. V lost 0 bases and J lost 0; bases outside the gene matches: 16. The CDR3 region is CASSIEDRTGRTQVSNQPQHF. DNA for the CDR3: TGTGCCAGTAGTATAGAAGATCGGACAGGGCGGACTCAGGTTAGCAATCAGCCCCAGCATTTT.

This rearrangement joins TRBV4-2 to TRBJ2-1, with TRBD2 identical over 7 bases. Trimming took 3 bases from V and 7 from J; bases not matched to a gene: 9. This CDR3 spans 15 amino acids. Germline V gene sequence: CDR1 LGHNA, CDR2 YNFKEQ. CDR3 protein: CASSQGSGIWNEQFF. Here the CDR3 DNA reads TGTGCCAGCAGCCAGGGGAGCGGGATTTGGAATGAGCAGTTCTTC.

This clone was detected only a few times. The chain has TRBV19 and TRBJ1-1; D ambiguous. The CDR3 consists of 11 residues. Trimming took 7 bases from V and 1 from J, leaving 4 bases between them. The germline V gene encodes CDR1 LNHDA and CDR2 SQIVND (reference sequence). The CDR3 DNA sequence: TGTGCCAGTATCAGGAACACTGAAGCTTTCTTT. Translation: CASIRNTEAFF. The full variable domain, with the rest looked up from reference TRBV19 and TRBJ1-1, is DGGITQSPKYLFRKEGQNVTLSCEQNLNHDAMYWYRQDPGQGLRLIYYSQIVNDFQKGDIAEGYSVSREKKESFPLTVTSAQKNPTAFYLCASIRNTEAFFGQGTRLTVV.

The CDR3 spells CASGSSLAGSTDTQYF. Here the CDR3 DNA reads TGTGCTAGTGGTTCATCGCTAGCGGGGAGCACAGATACGCAGTATTTT. The chain links TRBV12-5 to TRBJ2-3, with 9 bases lining up with TRBD2. Germline CDR1 reads LGHNT; CDR2 reads FRNRAP. V shed 4 bases and J 0 bases; nucleotides not matched to a gene: 5. The CDR3 contains 16 residues.

V usage is TRBV27 and J usage is TRBJ2-7, with TRBD1 matching over 7 bases. In germline, CDR1 is MNHEY, CDR2 SMNVEV (reference sequence). After removal of 4 bases from V and 1 base from J, the junction contained 4 bases not matched to a gene. This CDR3 is 14 amino acids long. The CDR3 loop reads CASSYRGGSYEQYF. Here the CDR3 DNA reads TGTGCCAGCAGTTACAGGGGCGGTTCCTACGAGCAGTACTTC.

V usage is TRBV28 and J usage is TRBJ1-5, with D tentatively TRBD1 (5 bases). Germline values: CDR1 MDHEN, CDR2 SYDVKM. The CDR3 totals 16 residues. V lost 1 base to trimming and J lost 1 base, with 11 bases between them. The CDR3 is CASSLLGGTSNQPQHF. As DNA, the CDR3 is TGTGCCAGCAGTTTATTGGGGGGTACGAGCAATCAGCCCCAGCATTTT.

V is TRBV25-1 and J is TRBJ2-5, with D possibly matching TRBD2 (6 bases). The J call is in doubt because the DNA end fits TRBJ2-7 better. The V gene's germline CDR1 is MGHDK and CDR2 SYGVNS. This CDR3 is 13 amino acids long. CDR3 DNA sequence: TGTGCCAGCAGTCTCCCTGGGGGGACCGAGCAGTACTTC. This translates into CASSLPGGTEQYF.

The chain joins TRBV5-4 to TRBJ2-3; D gene unclear. Germline V gives CDR1 SGHNT, CDR2 YYREEE (reference sequence). Trimming took off 2 bases at V and 5 bases at J, with 3 bases between the two ends. The CDR3 spans 11 residues. For the CDR3, the DNA is TGTGCCAGCAGCTTTAAAGATACGCAGTATTTT. Amino acids: CASSFKDTQYF. Full variable domain (missing parts from reference TRBV5-4 and TRBJ2-3): ETGVTQSPTHLIKTRGQQVTLRCSSQSGHNTVSWYQQALGQGPQFIFQYYREEENGRGNFPPRFSGLQFPNYSSELNVNALELDDSALYLCASSFKDTQYFGPGTRLTVL.

The V gene is TRBV5-6, the J gene TRBJ1-4, with D possibly being TRBD1 (6 bases). This CDR3 region has 15 residues. Germline-derived CDR1 and CDR2 are SGHDT and YYEEEE. Trimming stripped 5 bases from V and 6 bases from J, with 17 bases between. CDR3 protein: CASSSLGPGDEKLFF. The CDR3 region has the DNA TGTGCCAGCAGTTCTCTGGGACCAGGGGATGAAAAACTGTTTTTT.

The V gene is TRBV6-5, the J gene TRBJ2-7, with 7 bases lining up with TRBD2. Germline CDR1 MNHEY, CDR2 SVGAGI. This CDR3 is built from 14 residues. V lost 1 base, J lost 6 bases, and 6 bases stayed unmatched. The CDR3 nucleotides are TGTGCCAGCAGTTACTTGGCGGGAGAGGGCGAGCAGTACTTC. This translates into CASSYLAGEGEQYF.

The chain carries TRBV12-5 and TRBJ2-6, with TRBD2 as a possible D gene (5 bases). Per the germline V gene, CDR1 is LGHNT and CDR2 is FRNRAP. V lost 6 bases and J 1 base, leaving 22 bases between the germline ends. The CDR3 has 19 amino acids. This CDR3 reads CASGPWESLTSSGANVLTF. The CDR3 DNA reads TGTGCTAGTGGACCTTGGGAGTCACTTACTTCTTCTGGGGCCAACGTCCTGACTTTC. Full variable domain (missing parts from reference TRBV12-5 and TRBJ2-6): DARVTQTPRHKVTEMGQEVTMRCQPILGHNTVFWYRQTMMQGLELLAYFRNRAPLDDSGMPKDRFSAEMPDATLATLKIQPSEPRDSAVYFCASGPWESLTSSGANVLTFGAGSRLTVL.

The J gene is TRBJ2-2, the V gene TRBV10-1, with TRBD2 identical over 8 bases. After removal of 4 bases from V and 0 bases from J, the junction contained 10 bases not matched to a gene. CDR1 and CDR2 from the germline V gene are WNHNN and SYGVQD (reference sequence). The CDR3 covers 18 residues. CDR3 region: CASSATSRGGPNTGELFF. For the CDR3, the DNA is TGCGCCAGCAGTGCGACCTCCCGCGGGGGGCCGAACACCGGGGAGCTGTTTTTT.

V gene TRBV6-5 combines with J gene TRBJ2-5, with TRBD1 as a possible D gene (6 bases). The CDR3 is made up of 13 amino acids. V dropped 4 bases and J dropped 2 bases, with 8 bases sitting between them. Germline V gives CDR1 MNHEY, CDR2 SVGAGI. CDR3 nucleotides: TGTGCCAGCAGTTTCGGACAGCAAGAGACCCAGTACTTC. Translating it yields CASSFGQQETQYF.

The CDR3 spells CASSFFPLENTEAFF. The CDR3 DNA is TGTGCCAGCAGCTTTTTCCCGTTAGAGAACACTGAAGCTTTCTTT. V and J are TRBV11-2 and TRBJ1-1; no clear D. This CDR3 is built from 15 residues. Trimming cost V 3 bases and J 1 base, with 12 bases left between them. Per germline, CDR1 SGHAT and CDR2 FQNNGV.

V gene TRBV6-1 combines with J gene TRBJ1-1; D is ambiguous. CDR3 length: 14 residues. Germline V CDR1 and CDR2: MNHNS, SASEGT. Trimming pared 4 bases from V and 1 base from J, leaving 10 bases between. The CDR3 bases are TGTGCCAGCAGTGGAGACGGCGGGAACACTGAAGCTTTCTTT. This encodes CASSGDGGNTEAFF.